This entry lists 16 T cell receptor beta chains sequenced from one sample in a study of blood T cell repertoires in COVID-19. The protocol was immunoSEQ multiplex PCR, while the TCRdb copy is restricted to in-frame clones and leaves out a portion. The sample consists of 150,000 to 200,000 clones, roughly 75% of them appearing once. Sequencing was performed on peripheral blood. Receptor source: a man aged 65 to 85 with active or convalescent COVID-19.

This chain connects TRBV19 to TRBJ1-1; TRBD1 aligns across 10 bases. V lost 5 bases to trimming and J lost 5 bases; unmatched junction nucleotides: 8. Germline values: CDR1 LNHDA, CDR2 SQIVND (reference sequence). CDR3 length: 15 residues. CDR3 nucleotides: TGTGCCAGTAGTGTAATGGGGACAGGGGTAACTGAAGCTTTCTTT. Protein product: CASSVMGTGVTEAFF.

This chain links TRBV30 with TRBJ1-3; tentative D call: TRBD1 (6 bases). Trimming pared 1 base from V and 1 base from J, leaving 20 bases between. The CDR3 sequence is 18 residues long. Per germline, CDR1 GTSNPN and CDR2 SVGIG (reference sequence). CDR3 in amino acids: CAWSGFRRTGRSGNTIYF. CDR3 nucleotides: TGTGCCTGGAGTGGGTTTCGGCGAACAGGGCGTTCTGGAAACACCATATATTTT. The variable domain in full, completed from reference TRBV30 and TRBJ1-3, reads SQTIHQWPATLVQPVGSPLSLECTVEGTSNPNLYWYRQAAGRGLQLLFYSVGIGQISSEVPQNLSASRPQDRQFILSSKKLLLSDSGFYLCAWSGFRRTGRSGNTIYFGEGSWLTVV.

The CDR3 is CAWSRGQLKETQYF. The CDR3 region has the DNA TGTGCCTGGAGTAGGGGACAGCTTAAAGAGACCCAGTACTTC. This chain links TRBV30 with TRBJ2-5, with TRBD1 identical over 7 bases. This CDR3 comprises 14 residues. Germline assignment: CDR1 GTSNPN and CDR2 SVGIG (reference sequence). The V and J ends lost 2 bases and 3 bases, in that order; junction bases with no gene match: 6.

The chain uses TRBV29-1 and TRBJ2-5; the match to TRBD2 covers 8 bases. The V gene's germline CDR1 is SQVTM and CDR2 ANQGSEA. The length of the CDR3 is 16 residues. V shed 5 bases and J 0 bases; nucleotides not matched to a gene: 11. The CDR3 coding sequence is TGCAGCGTTCGACAAGGCAGCGGGGGATACCAAGAGACCCAGTACTTC. Its translation: CSVRQGSGGYQETQYF.

This chain connects TRBV7-2 to TRBJ1-4, with unresolved D. Germline CDR1 and CDR2: SGHTA and FQGNSA. Between the trimmed V and J ends, which lost 3 bases and 5 bases, there was a span of 10 bases. CDR3 length: 14 amino acids. The CDR3 protein is CASSFRTENEKLFF. The CDR3, as DNA: TGTGCCAGCAGCTTTCGAACAGAGAATGAAAAACTGTTTTTT.

The chain links TRBV19 to TRBJ2-2; D perhaps matches TRBD1 (5 bases). Trimming took off 4 bases at V and 0 bases at J, with 12 bases between the two ends. The CDR3 has 16 amino acids. Per germline, CDR1 LNHDA and CDR2 SQIVND (reference sequence). CDR3 coding DNA: TGTGCCAGTAGTAAGCGCGAAGGGGCGAACACCGGGGAGCTGTTTTTT. Protein: CASSKREGANTGELFF.

This clone appeared once. The chain links TRBV7-2 to TRBJ2-3; D unresolved. This CDR3 contains 13 residues. The germline CDR1 and CDR2 sequences are SGHTA and FQGNSA. V was shortened by 5 bases and J by 4 bases, with 10 bases between the two germline ends. For the CDR3, the DNA is TGTGCCAGCAGCCCGCAGGTCCCAGATACGCAGTATTTT. As protein: CASSPQVPDTQYF.

This chain uses TRBV6-5 with TRBJ1-6, with TRBD1 matching 8 bases. V shed 6 bases, J shed 9 bases, and the junction held 7 bases outside the gene matches. The germline V gene encodes CDR1 MNHEY and CDR2 SVGAGI. The CDR3 is 14 amino acids. CDR3 bases: TGTGCCAGCAGGGACAGGGTGGTTAGTTCACCCCTCCACTTT. This gives the protein CASRDRVVSSPLHF.

The rearrangement uses TRBV3-1 (or the pseudogene TRBV3-2) and TRBJ1-1; D unresolved. This CDR3 has 14 amino acids. The V gene's germline CDR1 is LGHDT and CDR2 YNNKEL (reference sequence). Trimming took 3 bases from V and 1 from J, leaving 9 bases between them. CDR3 sequence reads: CASSQVSGNTEAFF. The CDR3 DNA reads as TGTGCCAGCAGCCAGGTGTCAGGGAACACTGAAGCTTTCTTT.

The table lists this clone with a few counts. This chain connects TRBV19 to TRBJ1-5, with D unclear. This CDR3 region has 15 residues. Germline CDR1 reads LNHDA; CDR2 reads SQIVND (reference sequence). Trimming left V 7 bases short and J 0 bases short, with 13 bases between. CDR3 bases: TGTGCCAGTACGTGGAGCAGCTATAGCAATCAGCCCCAGCATTTT. Amino acid sequence: CASTWSSYSNQPQHF. Supplemented by reference TRBV19 and TRBJ1-5, the full variable domain reads DGGITQSPKYLFRKEGQNVTLSCEQNLNHDAMYWYRQDPGQGLRLIYYSQIVNDFQKGDIAEGYSVSREKKESFPLTVTSAQKNPTAFYLCASTWSSYSNQPQHFGDGTRLSIL.

The chain carries TRBV5-6 and TRBJ1-2, with D possibly TRBD1 on 6 matching bases. CDR1 and CDR2 (germline): SGHDT, YYEEEE. This CDR3 region has 15 residues. V lost 2 bases, J lost 8 bases, and 19 bases lay in between. CDR3 loop: CASSFGRGLSGGYTF. The CDR3 DNA is TGTGCCAGCAGCTTTGGGAGGGGGTTATCAGGAGGCTACACCTTC.

The chain recombines TRBV9 with TRBJ1-2; 8 bases align to TRBD1. From germline, CDR1 is SGDLS and CDR2 YYNGEE. The CDR3 is 17 amino acids. J gave up 7 bases and V 0 bases, and 14 bases lay outside the gene matches. The CDR3 here is CASSVEAGGRGRIGYTF. The CDR3 coding sequence is TGTGCCAGCAGCGTAGAAGCGGGTGGCAGGGGGCGTATTGGCTACACCTTC.

This clone was picked up many times. The rearrangement links TRBV6-5 to TRBJ1-2; no clear D gene. CDR1 and CDR2 (germline): MNHEY, SVGAGI. With 6 bases removed from V and 3 bases from J, the gap between germline ends came to 11 bases. This CDR3 spans 13 amino acids. In nucleotides, the CDR3 is TGTGCCAGCAGGAAGCCCTCGGACTATGGCTACACCTTC. Translated, it gives CASRKPSDYGYTF.

The chain combines TRBV5-1 with TRBJ2-2; D unresolved. Trimming took off 1 base at V and 0 bases at J, with 13 bases between the two ends. Germline V lookup: CDR1 SGHRS, CDR2 YFSETQ. The CDR3 runs to 17 residues. The CDR3 here is CASSLRVGRANTGELFF. The CDR3 region has the DNA TGCGCCAGCAGCTTGCGCGTCGGTCGGGCGAACACCGGGGAGCTGTTTTTT.

The rearrangement links TRBV27 to TRBJ2-7, with 10 positions matching TRBD2. The germline V gene has CDR1 MNHEY and CDR2 SMNVEV (reference sequence). The CDR3 consists of 16 residues. The V and J ends lost 6 bases and 2 bases, in that order; junction bases with no gene match: 10. The CDR3 DNA reads TGTGCCAGCAGGGCTAGCGGGAGTACCCCAACCTACGAGCAGTACTTC. Its translation: CASRASGSTPTYEQYF.

V usage is TRBV6-5 and J usage is TRBJ2-7; TRBD1 matches 7 bases. CDR3 length: 14 residues. After removal of 6 bases from V and 5 bases from J, the junction contained 10 bases not matched to a gene. Germline lookup yields CDR1 MNHEY and CDR2 SVGAGI. Written as DNA, the CDR3 is TGTGCCAGCAGCCGACAGGGTCATAAGGACGAGCAGTACTTC. Translating it yields CASSRQGHKDEQYF.